Presented here are 14 T cell receptor beta chains from one specimen sequenced in a study of T-cell reconstitution after alpha-beta-depleted transplantation in children. This sample's TCRbeta library carried unique molecular identifier barcodes. TCRdb analysed the PCR reads with MiXCR anew, one entry per CDR3 protein. The data hold around 250,000 distinct CDR3 sequences, with about 10% observed a single time. The material was PBMCs from the stem cell graft donor, obtained from the stem cell graft. Source of these receptors: a human donor who donated a stem cell graft to a child with SCID.

This clonotype was picked up a small number of times. The V call is TRBV12-3 or TRBV12-4, the J call TRBJ2-7; perhaps TRBD1 as D (5 bases). The CDR3 extends over 16 amino acids. The germline V and J ends were trimmed by 2 bases and 5 bases, with 19 bases remaining between them. The CDR3 loop is CASSLTTALLSDEQYF. The CDR3 bases are TGTGCCAGCAGTTTAACGACAGCCCTTTTGAGCGACGAGCAGTACTTC.

The chain uses TRBV20-1 and TRBJ2-7; tentatively, D is TRBD1 or TRBD2 (5 bases each). This CDR3 has 13 residues. Trimming stripped 3 bases from V and 1 base from J, with 10 bases between. Per germline, CDR1 DFQATT and CDR2 SNEGSKA (reference sequence). CDR3 in amino acids: CSASGGWSYEQYF. CDR3 sequence (DNA): TGCAGTGCTAGTGGGGGATGGTCCTACGAGCAGTACTTC.

This clonotype came up many times. This rearrangement joins TRBV12-3 or TRBV12-4 to TRBJ1-5, with a possible D match to TRBD1 (6 bases). With 6 bases removed from V and 2 bases from J, the gap between germline ends came to 11 bases. This CDR3 has 14 residues. CDR3 protein: CASRRGVGNQPQHF. The CDR3 DNA sequence: TGTGCCAGCAGAAGGGGGGTCGGCAATCAGCCCCAGCATTTT.

The table lists this clonotype with a few counts. The chain recombines TRBV7-3 with TRBJ2-3, with 8 positions matching TRBD1. Germline V gene sequence: CDR1 SGHTA, CDR2 FQGTGA. The CDR3 spans 14 residues. V lost 5 bases to trimming and J lost 2 bases; unmatched junction nucleotides: 3. The CDR3 region has the DNA TGTGCCAGCAGCCCGGGACAGGACACAGATACGCAGTATTTT. As protein: CASSPGQDTDTQYF.

This chain uses TRBV11-2 with TRBJ2-7, with D perhaps TRBD1 (6 bases). The germline CDR1 and CDR2 sequences are SGHAT and FQNNGV. Trimming removed 6 bases from V and 5 bases from J, with 11 bases in between. The CDR3 runs to 12 residues. CDR3 sequence (DNA): TGTGCCAGCAGGAGACAGGTGGACGAGCAGTACTTC. Its protein is CASRRQVDEQYF.

This clonotype was detected a few times. The chain carries TRBV3-1 and TRBJ2-3; D may be TRBD1 or TRBD2 (6 bases each). The CDR3 has 15 residues. With 11 bases removed from V and 7 bases from J, the gap between germline ends came to 25 bases. Germline-derived CDR1 and CDR2 are LGHDT and YNNKEL (reference sequence). The CDR3 DNA sequence: TGTGCCTGCTGCCAAGAGGGGACTGGGACACATACGCAGTATTTT. Translating it yields CACCQEGTGTHTQYF.

This clonotype has ten or more counts. The CDR3 region is CSARLGMDTQYF. CDR3 bases: TGCAGTGCTCGGCTAGGAATGGATACGCAGTATTTT. J is TRBJ2-3 and V is TRBV20-1; D gene ambiguous. This CDR3 contains 12 residues. Trimming cost V 5 bases and J 6 bases, with 12 bases left between them. Germline CDR1 DFQATT, CDR2 SNEGSKA (reference sequence).

This clonotype was observed a few times. V gene TRBV6-1 combines with J gene TRBJ1-5; D gene unclear. The V and J ends lost 4 bases and 3 bases respectively, with 10 bases between them. Germline V CDR1 and CDR2: MNHNS, SASEGT. This CDR3 comprises 14 residues. This chain's CDR3 is CASSVWRNNQPQHF. CDR3 coding DNA: TGTGCCAGCAGTGTCTGGCGGAACAATCAGCCCCAGCATTTT.

The chain employs TRBV3-1 and TRBJ2-1; 16 bases map to TRBD2. CDR1 is LGHDT and CDR2 is YNNKEL in the germline V gene (reference sequence). The CDR3 sequence is 18 residues long. V was pared by 6 bases and J by 0 bases, with 5 bases of the junction left unmatched. This chain's CDR3 is CASRTGTSGGASYNEQFF. CDR3 bases: TGTGCCAGCAGAACCGGGACTAGCGGGGGGGCCTCCTACAATGAGCAGTTCTTC.

The sample holds many counts of this clonotype. The gene calls are TRBV5-1 and TRBJ2-7; 7 positions match TRBD2. Unmatched junction bases numbered 6, after V lost 4 bases and J lost 2 bases. CDR3 length equals 14 residues. The germline V gene encodes CDR1 SGHRS and CDR2 YFSETQ. CDR3 region: CASSPSAGAYEQYF. In nucleotides, the CDR3 is TGCGCCAGCAGCCCATCGGCGGGAGCCTACGAGCAGTACTTC.

This clonotype was counted at least ten times. The CDR3 DNA reads as TGTGCCATCAGTGAGTCGGCAGAGAAAGATGAAAAACTGTTTTTT. It is translated as CAISESAEKDEKLFF. J is TRBJ1-4 and V is TRBV10-3; D is unresolved. This CDR3 contains 15 residues. Per germline, CDR1 ENHRY and CDR2 SYGVKD. Trimming took off 0 bases at V and 6 bases at J, with 11 bases between the two ends.

J is TRBJ2-2 and V is TRBV11-2; D uncertain. Germline V gene data show CDR1 as SGHAT and CDR2 as FQNNGV. Between the trimmed V and J ends, which lost 5 bases and 5 bases, there was a span of 12 bases. The CDR3 has 14 amino acids. CDR3 region: CASSRSRATGELFF. The CDR3 bases are TGTGCCAGCAGCCGTAGCCGGGCGACCGGGGAGCTGTTTTTT. Drawing the rest from reference TRBV11-2 and TRBJ2-2, the complete variable domain is EAGVAQSPRYKIIEKRQSVAFWCNPISGHATLYWYQQILGQGPKLLIQFQNNGVVDDSQLPKDRFSAERLKGVDSTLKIQPAKLEDSAVYLCASSRSRATGELFFGEGSRLTVL.

The chain is built from TRBV5-6 and TRBJ1-1, with a possible D match to TRBD1 (6 bases). V was clipped by 3 bases and J by 3 bases, with 12 bases between them. Germline lookup yields CDR1 SGHDT and CDR2 YYEEEE. This CDR3 region has 14 residues. CDR3 residues: CASSWGPGDTEAFF. The CDR3 DNA is TGTGCCAGCAGCTGGGGGCCAGGGGACACTGAAGCTTTCTTT.

This clonotype was counted a few times. V gene TRBV4-2 combines with J gene TRBJ1-4, with a tentative D call TRBD1 (6 bases). Germline lookup yields CDR1 LGHNA and CDR2 YNFKEQ. The CDR3 extends over 14 amino acids. Trimming left V 2 bases short and J 10 bases short, with 14 bases between. The CDR3 region has the DNA TGTGCCAGCAGCCAAAAACAGGGTACAGGAAAACTGTTTTTT. This translates into CASSQKQGTGKLFF.